This T cell receptor beta chain was sequenced in a study of T cell responses to AZD1222 COVID-19 vaccine. Notes on the study in general: Nearly half of spike-specific TCRs reportedly go after variant regions that carry no mutations. Spike-wide vaccine-associated CD4 TCRs dominated at 160-218 and 743-854.

Method: immunoSEQ multiplex PCR; TCRdb's copy keeps in-frame clones and lacks some. The sample includes roughly 120,000 clones, 80% to 90% of them seen just once. Concerning this clone itself: Its antigen is not known.

CDR3 length: 15 residues. The V end was cut by 7 bases, the J end by 4 bases, with 20 bases between. Per germline, CDR1 SNHLY and CDR2 FYNNEI. Sequencing used peripheral blood, obtained on day 0 of AZD1222 vaccination. This chain links TRBV2 with TRBJ2-7; TRBD2 is a possible D gene (5 bases). The TCR was taken from an adult in good health. The CDR3 protein is CASTLGPGGVYEQYF. The CDR3, as DNA: TGTGCCAGCACCCTCGGTCCCGGAGGAGTATACGAGCAGTACTTC.